These 29 T cell receptor beta chains were all obtained from the same sample, sequenced in a study of blood T cells in healthy people across ages. A second PCR, run for roughly 7 to 12 cycles, used a sample-barcoded 5' primer plus a J-beta primer mix. One entry per CDR3 protein, called by TCRdb with MiXCR from the 5' RACE reads. The sample includes roughly 1.4 million distinct CDR3 sequences, approximately 59% seen only once; the top ten take 5.5% to 8%. Input material: blood. The receptor source for this set is a man aged 18 to 30 in good health.

This chain joins TRBV12-3 or TRBV12-4 and TRBJ1-1, with D possibly TRBD1 on 6 matching bases. The CDR3 consists of 13 residues. The V end was cut by 6 bases, the J end by 5 bases, with 13 bases between. The CDR3 nucleotides are TGTGCCAGCAGCCGAGAGGGGGAAACTGAAGCTTTCTTT. Protein: CASSREGETEAFF.

The J gene is TRBJ2-7, the V gene TRBV6-5, with 9 bases fitting TRBD1. Looked up from germline, CDR1 is MNHEY and CDR2 is SVGAGI. The CDR3 spans 15 residues. V was pared by 5 bases and J by 4 bases, with 9 bases of the junction left unmatched. CDR3 in amino acids: CASSPTGQGSYEQYF. CDR3 DNA: TGTGCCAGCAGTCCAACGGGACAGGGCTCGTACGAGCAGTACTTC.

This clonotype occurred many times. CDR3 amino acids: CASSLDWGGQSYEQYF. CDR3 nucleotides: TGTGCCAGCAGCCTAGATTGGGGGGGCCAAAGCTACGAGCAGTACTTC. This chain connects TRBV28 to TRBJ2-7; tentative D call: TRBD2 (7 bases). CDR1 is MDHEN and CDR2 is SYDVKM in the germline V gene. The CDR3 consists of 16 residues. V was pared by 6 bases and J by 3 bases, with 21 bases between.

The chain links TRBV10-1 to TRBJ2-1, with a weak D call TRBD2 (7 bases). Trimming took 2 bases from V and 7 from J, leaving 18 bases between them. CDR3 length: 16 amino acids. CDR1 and CDR2 from the germline V gene are WNHNN and SYGVQD (reference sequence). Here the CDR3 DNA reads TGCGCCAGCAGTGAGATTGAGGGGGGGATAGGGAATGAGCAGTTCTTC. Amino acid sequence: CASSEIEGGIGNEQFF.

This clonotype was found a few times. The gene calls are TRBV20-1 and TRBJ2-1; a weak D match, TRBD2 (6 bases). From germline, CDR1 is DFQATT and CDR2 SNEGSKA (reference sequence). The germline V and J ends were trimmed by 5 bases and 1 base, with 15 bases remaining between them. The CDR3 is made up of 15 amino acids. The CDR3 protein is CSARELASSYNEQFF. The CDR3 DNA reads as TGCAGTGCTCGTGAACTAGCCAGTTCCTACAATGAGCAGTTCTTC.

The chain employs TRBV29-1 and TRBJ1-1, with D possibly TRBD1 on 5 matching bases. V shed 7 bases and J shed 4 bases, with 13 bases lying between them. CDR1 is SQVTM and CDR2 is ANQGSEA in the germline V gene. This CDR3 comprises 12 residues. Written as DNA, the CDR3 is TGCAGCGACGGGACTGGTAGCACTGAAGCTTTCTTT. Translating gives CSDGTGSTEAFF.

CDR3 protein: CSALQKLAKNIQYF. The DNA of the CDR3 is TGCAGTGCTTTACAGAAACTAGCCAAAAACATTCAGTACTTC. The V gene is TRBV20-1, the J gene TRBJ2-4; no reliable D call. In germline, CDR1 is DFQATT, CDR2 SNEGSKA (reference sequence). This CDR3 is built from 14 residues. Deletions cut 5 bases from V and 0 bases from J, with 11 bases between.

The V gene is TRBV11-3, the J gene TRBJ2-2, with D uncertain. This CDR3 contains 13 residues. CDR1 and CDR2 from the germline V gene are SGHNT and YENEEA. Trimming stripped 5 bases from V and 6 bases from J, with 10 bases between. The CDR3 region is CASSSLMAGELFF. The CDR3 bases are TGTGCCAGCAGCAGTCTCATGGCCGGGGAGCTGTTTTTT.

The chain uses TRBV6-5 and TRBJ2-1, with unresolved D. The germline V and J ends were trimmed by 0 bases and 2 bases, with 11 bases remaining between them. The CDR3 consists of 16 residues. The V gene's germline CDR1 is MNHEY and CDR2 SVGAGI. This CDR3 is CASSYSGQEPYNEQFF. As DNA, the CDR3 is TGTGCCAGCAGTTACTCGGGTCAGGAACCCTACAATGAGCAGTTCTTC.

V usage is TRBV20-1 and J usage is TRBJ1-2; D is possibly TRBD1 (6 bases). The CDR3 has 13 residues. Germline V gene lookup returns CDR1 DFQATT and CDR2 SNEGSKA (reference sequence). Trimming shortened V by 5 bases and J by 0 bases, and 10 bases separated the two germline ends. CDR3: CSALGQTNYGYTF. The CDR3 bases are TGCAGTGCTCTTGGACAGACTAACTATGGCTACACCTTC.

This sequence joins TRBV5-1 and TRBJ2-1, with D perhaps TRBD1 or TRBD2 (5 bases each). Germline loops: CDR1 SGHRS, CDR2 YFSETQ. The V gene lost 0 bases and the J gene lost 8 bases, with 18 bases spanning the gap. This CDR3 contains 16 residues. The CDR3, as DNA: TGCGCCAGCAGCTTGGTGCGGGCGCCAGGGAGCGATGAGCAGTTCTTC. It specifies CASSLVRAPGSDEQFF. The whole variable domain, filled in from reference TRBV5-1 and TRBJ2-1, reads KAGVTQTPRYLIKTRGQQVTLSCSPISGHRSVSWYQQTPGQGLQFLFEYFSETQRNKGNFPGRFSGRQFSNSRSEMNVSTLELGDSALYLCASSLVRAPGSDEQFFGPGTRLTVL.

The chain links TRBV6-5 to TRBJ2-7; no firm D call. The CDR3 contains 14 residues. The germline gives CDR1 MNHEY, CDR2 SVGAGI. V gave up 6 bases and J gave up 3 bases, with 15 bases separating them. The CDR3 region has the DNA TGTGCCAGCAGCCCTAGGGCAGCCATCTACGAGCAGTACTTC. Residues: CASSPRAAIYEQYF.

This clonotype was counted a few times. V gene TRBV7-9 combines with J gene TRBJ2-5, with D possibly TRBD2 on 5 matching bases. The germline V and J ends were trimmed by 3 bases and 0 bases, with 17 bases remaining between them. This CDR3 region has 17 residues. Germline CDR1 is SEHNR and CDR2 is FQNEAQ (reference sequence). The CDR3 region is CASSFPRAETYQETQYF. CDR3 nucleotides: TGTGCCAGCAGCTTTCCGAGGGCGGAGACGTACCAAGAGACCCAGTACTTC.

The J gene is TRBJ1-1, the V gene TRBV29-1, with D possibly being TRBD1 (5 bases). Germline V gene data show CDR1 as SQVTM and CDR2 as ANQGSEA. V was trimmed by 7 bases and J by 4 bases, leaving 13 bases between them. The CDR3 runs 12 residues. The CDR3 loop is CSAGQGTTEAFF. The CDR3 bases are TGCAGCGCCGGCCAGGGTACCACTGAAGCTTTCTTT.

This clonotype has more than one count but fewer than ten. The J gene is TRBJ2-4, the V gene TRBV10-1; 11 bases line up with TRBD2. The DNA end lines up better with TRBJ2-7; the J call may be wrong. There are 16 residues in the CDR3. Germline V lookup: CDR1 WNHNN, CDR2 SYGVQD (reference sequence). CDR3 bases: TGCGCCAGCAGTGAACTTACTAGCGGGAGTTTATACGAGCAGTACTTC. The encoded protein is CASSELTSGSLYEQYF.

This chain uses TRBV5-1 with TRBJ2-1, with D perhaps being TRBD1 or TRBD2 (5 bases each). The CDR3 contains 13 residues. V was pared by 8 bases and J by 4 bases, with 13 bases between. In germline, CDR1 is SGHRS, CDR2 YFSETQ. CDR3 sequence: CARGRGVYNEQFF. The CDR3, as DNA: TGCGCCAGGGGGAGAGGGGTTTACAATGAGCAGTTCTTC.

This chain connects TRBV12-5 to TRBJ2-7; D remains unclear. The CDR3 extends over 15 amino acids. CDR1 is LGHNT and CDR2 is FRNRAP in the germline V gene. The germline V and J ends were trimmed by 0 bases and 0 bases, with 9 bases remaining between them. CDR3 region: CASGLVRRPSYEQYF. The CDR3 DNA follows: TGTGCTAGTGGTTTGGTACGGCGGCCCTCCTACGAGCAGTACTTC.

This sequence joins TRBV7-9 and TRBJ2-3; a weak D match, TRBD2 (6 bases). Per germline, CDR1 SEHNR and CDR2 FQNEAQ (reference sequence). This CDR3 is 16 amino acids long. With 0 bases removed from V and 0 bases from J, the gap between germline ends came to 10 bases. The DNA of the CDR3 is TGTGCCAGCAGCTTAGCCCTAGCGCAGAGCACAGATACGCAGTATTTT. Its protein is CASSLALAQSTDTQYF.

The gene calls are TRBV6-2 or TRBV6-3 and TRBJ1-4, with no clear D. The CDR3 spans 14 residues. The germline V gene has CDR1 MNHEY and CDR2 SVGEGT. Trimming removed 2 bases at V and 8 bases at J, with 12 bases between. CDR3 nucleotide sequence: TGTGCCAGCAGTTACAGTGGACTTAAGGAAAAACTGTTTTTT. Protein product: CASSYSGLKEKLFF.

The rearrangement links TRBV6-2 or TRBV6-3 to TRBJ2-5, with 8 bases aligning to TRBD1. This CDR3 contains 17 residues. The ends lost 6 bases at V and 4 bases at J; junction bases unmatched: 16. In germline, CDR1 is MNHEY, CDR2 SVGEGT. CDR3 bases: TGTGCCAGCAGCAATCGAGCGGACAGGGTACCTAGAGAGACCCAGTACTTC. As protein: CASSNRADRVPRETQYF.

This clonotype appeared a few times. For the CDR3, the DNA is TGTGCCAGCAGCCAACCCGGACAGGAACCCTACGAGCAGTACTTC. This sequence encodes CASSQPGQEPYEQYF. The chain has TRBV4-2 and TRBJ2-7; 7 bases are a match to TRBD1. The germline V gene encodes CDR1 LGHNA and CDR2 YNFKEQ. The CDR3 totals 15 residues. J was trimmed by 2 bases and V by 2 bases; bases with no gene match: 6.

This clonotype turned up a few times. The chain combines TRBV29-1 with TRBJ2-7, with TRBD1 identical over 7 bases. J gave up 5 bases and V 1 base, and 5 bases lay outside the gene matches. The CDR3 consists of 13 residues. From germline, CDR1 is SQVTM and CDR2 ANQGSEA. The CDR3 DNA reads as TGCAGCGTTGAAGGGACAGGACCGGACGAGCAGTACTTC. Translated, it gives CSVEGTGPDEQYF.

This clonotype was found a few times. The rearrangement uses TRBV29-1 and TRBJ2-7; 9 bases are shared with TRBD1. The V segment lost 5 bases and the J segment 1 base; nucleotides outside the gene matches: 3. Germline assignment: CDR1 SQVTM and CDR2 ANQGSEA. The CDR3 is 13 amino acids. This CDR3 reads CSVRTGESYEQYF. The CDR3 nucleotides are TGCAGCGTTAGGACAGGGGAATCCTACGAGCAGTACTTC.

The rearrangement links TRBV5-1 to TRBJ2-1; the match to TRBD2 covers 14 bases. V lost 3 bases and J lost 6; bases outside the gene matches: 2. Germline V gives CDR1 SGHRS, CDR2 YFSETQ. This CDR3 comprises 15 residues. Here the CDR3 DNA reads TGCGCCAGCAGCTGGGGACTAGCGGGAGCCAATGAGCAGTTCTTC. This encodes CASSWGLAGANEQFF.

This rearrangement joins TRBV20-1 to TRBJ1-1, with D tentatively TRBD1 (5 bases). The germline V gene has CDR1 DFQATT and CDR2 SNEGSKA (reference sequence). The CDR3 extends over 12 amino acids. Trimming stripped 4 bases from V and 6 bases from J, with 12 bases between. The CDR3 DNA follows: TGCAGTGCTACTGCAGGGTTTTCTGAAGCTTTCTTT. Encoded protein: CSATAGFSEAFF.

V is TRBV4-3 and J is TRBJ2-3; no firm D call. The germline CDR1 and CDR2 sequences are LGHNA and YSLEER. Trimming pared 0 bases from V and 7 bases from J, leaving 5 bases between. The length of the CDR3 is 12 residues. The CDR3 coding sequence is TGCGCCAGCAGCCAAGAGGGAAATACGCAGTATTTT. As protein: CASSQEGNTQYF.

The chain employs TRBV7-2 and TRBJ2-1; the match to TRBD2 covers 11 bases. The ends lost 0 bases at V and 7 bases at J; junction bases unmatched: 8. Germline CDR1 SGHTA, CDR2 FQGNSA. The CDR3 has 17 residues. The CDR3: CASSLASTSGNRNEQFF. In DNA, the CDR3 is TGTGCCAGCAGCTTAGCGTCGACTAGCGGGAATCGGAATGAGCAGTTCTTC.

J is TRBJ2-7 and V is TRBV29-1; 13 bases map to TRBD2. This CDR3 has 15 amino acids. The trim removed 7 bases at V and 1 base at J, leaving 7 bases unmatched. Germline loops: CDR1 SQVTM, CDR2 ANQGSEA. The CDR3 loop is CSAGLAGESSYEQYF. Written as DNA, the CDR3 is TGCAGCGCTGGACTAGCGGGAGAAAGTTCCTACGAGCAGTACTTC.

This clonotype turned up a few times. The chain recombines TRBV29-1 with TRBJ2-3, with D perhaps matching TRBD1 (5 bases). Deletions cut 7 bases from V and 4 bases from J, with 12 bases between. Germline V gene sequence: CDR1 SQVTM, CDR2 ANQGSEA. The CDR3 spans 12 residues. The CDR3 loop reads CSAQTVPDTQYF. The CDR3 DNA sequence: TGCAGCGCACAGACAGTCCCAGATACGCAGTATTTT.